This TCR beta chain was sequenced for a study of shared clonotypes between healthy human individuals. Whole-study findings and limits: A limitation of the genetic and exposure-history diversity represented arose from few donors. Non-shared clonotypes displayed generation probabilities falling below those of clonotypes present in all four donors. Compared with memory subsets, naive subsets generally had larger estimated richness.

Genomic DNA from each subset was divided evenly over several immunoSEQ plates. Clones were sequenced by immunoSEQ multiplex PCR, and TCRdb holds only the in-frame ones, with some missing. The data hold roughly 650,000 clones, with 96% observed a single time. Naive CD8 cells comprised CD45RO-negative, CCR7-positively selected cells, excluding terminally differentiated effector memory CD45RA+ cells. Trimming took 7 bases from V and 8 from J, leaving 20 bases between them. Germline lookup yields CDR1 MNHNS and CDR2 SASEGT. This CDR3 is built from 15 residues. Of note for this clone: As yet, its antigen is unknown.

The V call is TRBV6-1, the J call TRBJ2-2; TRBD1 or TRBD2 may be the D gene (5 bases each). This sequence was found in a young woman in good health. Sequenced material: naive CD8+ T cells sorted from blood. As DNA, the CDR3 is TGTGCCAGCATGAGAAGGGTCGGGGCGATAGGGGAGCTGTTTTTT. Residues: CASMRRVGAIGELFF.